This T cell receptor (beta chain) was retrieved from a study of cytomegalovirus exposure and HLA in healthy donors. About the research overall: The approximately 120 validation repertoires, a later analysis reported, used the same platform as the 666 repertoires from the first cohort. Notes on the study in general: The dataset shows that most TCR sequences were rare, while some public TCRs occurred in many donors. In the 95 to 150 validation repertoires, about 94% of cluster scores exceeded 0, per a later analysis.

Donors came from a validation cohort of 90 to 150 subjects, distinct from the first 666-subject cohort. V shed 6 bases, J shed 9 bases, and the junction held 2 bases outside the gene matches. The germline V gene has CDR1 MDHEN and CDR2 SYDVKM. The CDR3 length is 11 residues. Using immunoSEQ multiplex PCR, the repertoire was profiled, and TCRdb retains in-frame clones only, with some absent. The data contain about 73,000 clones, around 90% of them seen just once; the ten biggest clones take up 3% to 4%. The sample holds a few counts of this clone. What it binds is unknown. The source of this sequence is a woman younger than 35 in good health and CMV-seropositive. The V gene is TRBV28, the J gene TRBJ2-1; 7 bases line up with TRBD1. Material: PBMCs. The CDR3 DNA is TGTGCCAGCAGCGGACAGGTTGAGCAGTTCTTC. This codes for CASSGQVEQFF. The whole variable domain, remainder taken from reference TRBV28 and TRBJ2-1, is DVKVTQSSRYLVKRTGEKVFLECVQDMDHENMFWYRQDPGLGLRLIYFSYDVKMKEKGDIPEGYSVSREKKERFSLILESASTNQTSMYLCASSGQVEQFFGPGTRLTVL.